The sequence of this TCR beta chain was determined in a study of metastatic and nonmetastatic thyroid tumors. On the study more broadly: Repertoire data that came from the blood and tumor or nodule tissue of malignant and benign thyroid patients were compared. Overall study results and limits: Within blood and tumor, benign nodules reportedly had significantly lower TCR beta diversity than malignant thyroid tumors did.

Authors' methods: A distant-metastasis classifier for papillary thyroid cancer was built using CDR3 differences across clinicopathological groups. TCRdb re-called the PCR reads with MiXCR. TCRdb, rather than the study authors, made the V and J calls. The data show roughly 42,000 clones, under 20% seen once. With V trimmed by 6 bases and J by 9 bases, 23 bases remained unmatched. The V gene's germline CDR1 is MDHEN and CDR2 SYDVKM. This CDR3 is built from 17 residues. This clone was recorded a few times. Its antigen is as yet unknown. Thyroid surgery took place with no prior treatment in any patient. The clonotype was recovered from a female donor with papillary thyroid cancer or a benign thyroid nodule (not recorded which). Some clones in this sample may be carry-over from other donors' samples. The sample taken for sequencing was tumor tissue. The chain uses TRBV28 and TRBJ2-7, with 7 positions matching TRBD2. CDR3 bases: TGTGCCAGCAGCGGACAAGGTCTAGCGGTAGGGCGGGGTCGGCAGTACTTC. This translates into CASSGQGLAVGRGRQYF.